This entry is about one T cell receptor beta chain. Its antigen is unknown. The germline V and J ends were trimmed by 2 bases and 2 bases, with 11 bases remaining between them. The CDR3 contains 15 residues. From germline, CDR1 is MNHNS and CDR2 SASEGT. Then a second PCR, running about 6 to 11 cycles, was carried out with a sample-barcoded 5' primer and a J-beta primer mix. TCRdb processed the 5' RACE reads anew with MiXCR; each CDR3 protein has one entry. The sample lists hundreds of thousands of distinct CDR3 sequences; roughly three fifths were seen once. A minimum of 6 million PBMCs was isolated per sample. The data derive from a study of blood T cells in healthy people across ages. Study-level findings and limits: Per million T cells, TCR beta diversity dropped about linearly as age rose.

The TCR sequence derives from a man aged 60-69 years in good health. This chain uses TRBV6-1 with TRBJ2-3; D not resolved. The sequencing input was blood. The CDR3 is CASSERDLDTDTQYF. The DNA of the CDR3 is TGTGCCAGCAGTGAAAGGGATTTGGACACAGATACGCAGTATTTT.